The rows below give T cell receptor beta chains drawn from one sample of a study of T cells in Graves' hyperthyroidism and ophthalmopathy. TCRdb used MiXCR to reprocess the multiplex PCR reads, holding one entry per CDR3 protein. Of a few hundred thousand distinct CDR3 sequences in the sample, 20% to 30% were seen once. The sample consisted of blood. All receptors derive from a man in his fifties or sixties with Graves' hyperthyroidism. Each CDR3 is given with its conserved first and last residue. The D gene is left open where the match is weak. Not all rows give a size; the values are once, few, many and, for expanded clones, a class.

j_call,v_call,d_call,clone_size,cdr3_nt,cdr3_aa
TRBJ2-1,TRBV5-1,-,-,TGCGCCAGCAGCTTGGTTCGAGACAATGAGCAGCTCTTC,CASSLVRDNEQLF
TRBJ2-2,TRBV6-5,TRBD2,-,TGTGCCAGCAGTTACCCCAGCGGGAGTACCGGGGAGCTGTTTTTT,CASSYPSGSTGELFF
TRBJ2-1,TRBV9,TRBD2,-,TGTGCCAGCAGCGTAGGTCTGGGACTAGCGGGAGCTAGCGAGCAGTTCTTC,CASSVGLGLAGASEQFF
TRBJ1-2,TRBV6-1,-,many,TGTGCCAGCAGTGAAAAAAGGTCAGGTCGAGTGTATGGCTACACCTTC,CASSEKRSGRVYGYTF
TRBJ2-3,TRBV24-1,-,-,TGTGCCACCGGCGCCCCTAGCACAGATACGCAGTATTTT,CATGAPSTDTQYF
TRBJ2-5,TRBV6-2/TRBV6-3,TRBD2,many,TGTGCCAGCAGTTATCATCCGGGAGGGCAAGAGACCCAGTACTTC,CASSYHPGGQETQYF
TRBJ1-2,TRBV27,TRBD1,-,TGTGCCAGCAGCCCGGGACAGTTCTATGGCTACACCTTC,CASSPGQFYGYTF
TRBJ2-5,TRBV5-1,-,-,TGCGCCAGCAGCTTGGAAGGAACGGGGTCGGAGACCCAGTACTTC,CASSLEGTGSETQYF
TRBJ2-5,TRBV10-3,TRBD1,-,TGTGCCATCAGTGAGCCCGGACAGGCACTAGAGACCCAGTACTTC,CAISEPGQALETQYF
TRBJ2-3,TRBV20-1,TRBD2,-,TGCAGTGCTATATCGGTTGGCGGGAGGTCAGATACGCAGTATTTT,CSAISVGGRSDTQYF
TRBJ1-6,TRBV28,TRBD1,-,TGTGCCAGCAGTTTTCAACAGGGGTTTAATTCACCCCTCCACTTT,CASSFQQGFNSPLHF
TRBJ2-1,TRBV29-1,-,-,TGCAGCGTTGCGGTCAACTCGGATGAGCAGTTCTTC,CSVAVNSDEQFF
TRBJ2-2,TRBV2,TRBD2,many,TGTGCCAGCAGTCAAAGGCTAGCGGGGGGCGGCGGGGAGCTGTTTTTT,CASSQRLAGGGGELFF
TRBJ1-5,TRBV12-3/TRBV12-4,TRBD1,-,TGTGCCAGCAGCGAGGGGGGACAGGTGGATCAGCCCCAGCATTTT,CASSEGGQVDQPQHF
TRBJ2-7,TRBV7-9,TRBD2,few,TGTGCCAGCAGCTCCCCGACTAGCTCCACCTACGAGCAGTACTTC,CASSSPTSSTYEQYF
TRBJ2-7,TRBV6-9,-,few,TGTGCCAGCAGTTTAGATCTCCTTCTGCACGAGCAGTACTTC,CASSLDLLLHEQYF
TRBJ1-2,TRBV3-1,-,-,TGTGCCAGCAGCCCAGAGCCAGGGACCTATGGCTACACCTTC,CASSPEPGTYGYTF
TRBJ2-1,TRBV7-9,-,-,TGTGCCAGCAGCTTGGGGGGAGAGACCCAGTTCTTC,CASSLGGETQFF
TRBJ1-2,TRBV11-3,TRBD1,-,TGTGCCAGCAGCTCCCGGGACAGGGGGTTTGGCTACACCTTC,CASSSRDRGFGYTF
TRBJ2-2,TRBV7-2,TRBD2,-,TGTGCCAGCAGCTTAGGACTAGCGTCCGGGGAGCTGTTTTTT,CASSLGLASGELFF
TRBJ2-2,TRBV7-9,TRBD2,-,TGTGCCAGCAGCTTAACTAGCGCACCCGCGAACACCGGGGAGCTGTTTTTT,CASSLTSAPANTGELFF
TRBJ2-2,TRBV18,TRBD2,-,TGTGCCAGCTCACGGATAGCGGGAGGCGACACCGGGGAGCTGTTTTTT,CASSRIAGGDTGELFF
TRBJ1-1,TRBV12-3/TRBV12-4,-,few,TGTGCCAGCAGTTTGGGGGGGGTGACTGAAGCTTTCTTT,CASSLGGVTEAFF
TRBJ2-3,TRBV11-2,TRBD2,-,TGTGCCAGCAGCTTAATGCGGGGGAGCACAGATACGCAGTATTTT,CASSLMRGSTDTQYF
TRBJ1-1,TRBV20-1,-,few,TGCAGCCCTAGGAGAGGGGTGAACACTGAAGCTTTCTTT,CSPRRGVNTEAFF
TRBJ1-1,TRBV4-1,TRBD1,few,TGCGCCAGCAGCCAAGGGGACAGACTTAACACTGAAGCTTTCTTT,CASSQGDRLNTEAFF
TRBJ1-2,TRBV6-1,-,-,TGTGCCAGCAGGATGGCTGGAGATGGCTACACCTTC,CASRMAGDGYTF
TRBJ1-1,TRBV29-1,-,many,TGCAGCGTTGTAGTAATCGAGAACACTGAAGCTTTCTTT,CSVVVIENTEAFF
TRBJ2-5,TRBV18,-,many,TGTGCCAGCTCTCAGGGACGGACACCCCAAGAGACCCAGTACTTC,CASSQGRTPQETQYF
TRBJ2-1,TRBV10-2,TRBD2,-,TGCGCCAGCAGTGGGCCAGCGGGAGCCTACAATGAGCAGTTCTTC,CASSGPAGAYNEQFF
TRBJ2-1,TRBV28,TRBD2,-,TGTGCCAGCAGTATAAAGGGGCTAGCGGGAGGCAGCTCCTACAATGAGCAGTTCTTC,CASSIKGLAGGSSYNEQFF
TRBJ2-3,TRBV10-3,TRBD2,-,TGTGCCATCAGTGGGGCTAGCGGGAGTGTTCTGACAGATACGCAGTATTTT,CAISGASGSVLTDTQYF
TRBJ1-5,TRBV4-2,-,-,TGTGCCAGCAGCCAAGGCTCAGACAATCAGCCCCAGCATTTT,CASSQGSDNQPQHF
TRBJ2-1,TRBV7-8,TRBD2,many,TGTGCCAGCAGTCTTCCCCGGCTAGCGGGCAATGAGCAGTTCTTC,CASSLPRLAGNEQFF
TRBJ2-5,TRBV6-1,-,-,TGTGCCAGCAGTGGCCCGGGCGGGCCTCGGGAGACCCAGTACTTC,CASSGPGGPRETQYF
TRBJ2-5,TRBV7-9,-,-,TGTGCCAGCAGCTTAATCGGCCAATCGGACAAACAAGAGACCCAGTACTTC,CASSLIGQSDKQETQYF
TRBJ1-1,TRBV27,TRBD1,many,TGTGCCAGCAGTCCTGCCGGGACAGCAGAAGCTTTCTTT,CASSPAGTAEAFF
TRBJ2-5,TRBV5-1,TRBD2,-,TGCGCCAGCAGCTTGGAGTTAGCGGGAGGGAGGAGAGAGACCCAGTACTTC,CASSLELAGGRRETQYF
TRBJ2-1,TRBV5-4,-,-,TGTGCCAGCAGCTCCAACGCGGGTAGCTCCTACAATGAGCAGTTCTTC,CASSSNAGSSYNEQFF
TRBJ2-7,TRBV12-3/TRBV12-4,-,-,TGTGCCAGCAGTTGGAAGGGCGGTCTCTACGAGCAGTGCTTC,CASSWKGGLYEQCF
TRBJ1-5,TRBV6-1,-,-,TGTGCCAGCAGTGAAAAACTGGGGTTTCAGCCCCAGCATTTT,CASSEKLGFQPQHF
TRBJ1-4,TRBV27,-,few,TGTGCCAGCTCAAAGACTGCAGGTTGGGAAAAACTGTTTTTT,CASSKTAGWEKLFF
TRBJ2-3,TRBV6-1,-,many,TGTGCCAGCACTCGAACATCCGGGACAAGTGCAGATACGCAGTATTTT,CASTRTSGTSADTQYF
TRBJ2-2,TRBV28,-,-,TGTGCCAGCAAGGTTTCGAACACCGGGGAGCTGTTTTTT,CASKVSNTGELFF
TRBJ1-2,TRBV9,-,-,TGTGCCAACAGCGTAGAGGGGCCGGGGAATCAGGGCTACACCTTC,CANSVEGPGNQGYTF